The rows below give T cell receptor beta chains drawn from one sample of a study of cytomegalovirus exposure and HLA in healthy donors. Measured with immunoSEQ multiplex PCR; TCRdb has only the in-frame clones, and not every one. The sample lists about 180,000 clones; roughly 75% were seen once. Sequenced sample: PBMCs. Receptors were obtained from a female donor in good health and CMV-seronegative. CDR3s include the opening cysteine and the closing phenylalanine or tryptophan. The D gene is left open where the match is weak. Rows may omit the clone size; those that give it use once, few, many or a size class.

.	.	TRBJ1-5	TRBV18	TGTGCCAGCTCACCTCTCGTCAGGGATAGCAATCAGCCCCAGCATTTT	CASSPLVRDSNQPQHF
.	.	TRBJ2-1	TRBV21-1	TGTGCCAGCAGGGACTGCTCCTACAATGAGCAGTTCTTC	CASRDCSYNEQFF
.	.	TRBJ2-3	TRBV6-1	TGTGCCAGCAGTCCCGGACTACAAAGCACAGATACGCAGTATTTT	CASSPGLQSTDTQYF
TRBD1	.	TRBJ1-2	TRBV19	TGTGCCAGTAGTGTTCGTAGACAGGGGGACTATGGCTACACCTTC	CASSVRRQGDYGYTF
.	.	TRBJ1-5	TRBV4-3	TGCGCCAGCAGCCAAGACTACGGACTCCCTTTAGGGCCCCAGCATTTT	CASSQDYGLPLGPQHF
.	few	TRBJ1-2	TRBV4-3	TGCGCCAGCAGCCAAGACCGGGAGATCTATGGCTACACCTTC	CASSQDREIYGYTF
TRBD1	few	TRBJ1-1	TRBV4-3	TGCGCCAGCAGCCCAGGACAGGGAACAACTGAAGCTTTCTTT	CASSPGQGTTEAFF
.	.	TRBJ1-2	TRBV19	TGTGCCAGTAGTAGCCTTCCGGGAGCTAACTATGGCTACACCTTC	CASSSLPGANYGYTF
.	.	TRBJ1-3	TRBV25-1	TGTGCCAGCAGTGGAGCTGCGGGGGTCCTCTCTGGAAACACCATATATTTT	CASSGAAGVLSGNTIYF
.	.	TRBJ1-4	TRBV13	TGTGCCAGCAGCCCTGGGAGGGGCGCGGAGGAACTGTTTTTT	CASSPGRGAEELFF